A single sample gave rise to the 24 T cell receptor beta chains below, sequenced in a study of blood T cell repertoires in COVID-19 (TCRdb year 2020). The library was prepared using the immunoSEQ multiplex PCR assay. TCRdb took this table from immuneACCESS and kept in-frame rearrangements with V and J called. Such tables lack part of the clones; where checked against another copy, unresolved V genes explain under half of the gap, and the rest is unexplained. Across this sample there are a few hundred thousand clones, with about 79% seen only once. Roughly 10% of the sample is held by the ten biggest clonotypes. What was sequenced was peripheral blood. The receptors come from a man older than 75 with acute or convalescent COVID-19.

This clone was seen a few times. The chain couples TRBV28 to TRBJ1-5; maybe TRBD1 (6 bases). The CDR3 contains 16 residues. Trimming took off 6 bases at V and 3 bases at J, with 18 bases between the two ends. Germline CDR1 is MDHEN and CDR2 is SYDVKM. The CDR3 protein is CASRGSGGSNNQPQHF. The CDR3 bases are TGTGCCAGCAGGGGGTCGGGGGGCTCGAACAATCAGCCCCAGCATTTT.

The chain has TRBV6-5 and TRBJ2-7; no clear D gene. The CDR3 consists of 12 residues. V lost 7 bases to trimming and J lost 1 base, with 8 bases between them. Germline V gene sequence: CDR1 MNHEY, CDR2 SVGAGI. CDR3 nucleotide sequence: TGTGCCAGCAAAACTTCTTCCTACGAGCAGTACTTC. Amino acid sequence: CASKTSSYEQYF.

The CDR3 sequence is CASVAKAGTNEQYF. In DNA, the CDR3 is TGTGCCAGCGTCGCAAAAGCGGGGACCAACGAGCAGTACTTC. This sequence joins TRBV27 and TRBJ2-7, with 7 bases aligning to TRBD2. Germline V CDR1 and CDR2: MNHEY, SMNVEV (reference sequence). V was clipped by 8 bases and J by 5 bases; unmatched bases: 12. This CDR3 has 14 amino acids.

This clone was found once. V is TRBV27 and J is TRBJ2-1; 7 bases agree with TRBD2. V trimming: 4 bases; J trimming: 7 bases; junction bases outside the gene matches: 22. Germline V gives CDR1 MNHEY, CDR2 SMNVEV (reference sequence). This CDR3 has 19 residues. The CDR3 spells CASSSRPLIHTSARNEQFF. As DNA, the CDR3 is TGTGCCAGCAGTTCCCGCCCCTTAATCCACACTAGCGCACGGAATGAGCAGTTCTTC.

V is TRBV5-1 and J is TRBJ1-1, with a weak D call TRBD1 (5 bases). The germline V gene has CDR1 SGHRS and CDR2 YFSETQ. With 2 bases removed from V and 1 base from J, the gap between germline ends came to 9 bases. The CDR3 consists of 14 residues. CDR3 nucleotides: TGCGCCAGCAGCTTCGGCAGGGAGAACACTGAAGCTTTCTTT. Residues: CASSFGRENTEAFF.

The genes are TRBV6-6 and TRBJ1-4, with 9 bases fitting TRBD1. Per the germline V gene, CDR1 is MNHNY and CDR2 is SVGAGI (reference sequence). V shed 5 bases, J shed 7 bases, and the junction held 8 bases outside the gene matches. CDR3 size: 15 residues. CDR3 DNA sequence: TGTGCCAGCAGTACGGGGACAGGGCGAATTGAAAAACTGTTTTTT. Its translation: CASSTGTGRIEKLFF.

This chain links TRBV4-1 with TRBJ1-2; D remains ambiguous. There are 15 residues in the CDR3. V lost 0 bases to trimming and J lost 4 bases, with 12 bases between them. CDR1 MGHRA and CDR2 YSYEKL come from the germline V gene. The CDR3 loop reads CASSQEIAKVYGYTF. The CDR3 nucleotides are TGCGCCAGCAGCCAAGAAATCGCTAAAGTCTATGGCTACACCTTC.

The CDR3 protein is CASSPHGGSGNYYEQYF. The CDR3 DNA is TGTGCCAGCAGCCCCCATGGTGGGAGCGGGAACTACTACGAGCAGTACTTC. The rearrangement joins TRBV9 to TRBJ2-7; TRBD2 matches 7 bases. CDR3 length: 17 residues. V lost 4 bases, J lost 3 bases, and 16 bases stayed unmatched. CDR1 is SGDLS, CDR2 YYNGEE, per germline.

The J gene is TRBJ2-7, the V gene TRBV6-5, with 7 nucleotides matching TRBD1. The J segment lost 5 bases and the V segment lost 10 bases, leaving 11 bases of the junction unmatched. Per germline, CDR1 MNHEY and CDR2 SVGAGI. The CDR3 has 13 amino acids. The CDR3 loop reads CAIGRQGVNEQYF. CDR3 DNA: TGTGCCATTGGCCGGCAGGGGGTCAACGAGCAGTACTTC.

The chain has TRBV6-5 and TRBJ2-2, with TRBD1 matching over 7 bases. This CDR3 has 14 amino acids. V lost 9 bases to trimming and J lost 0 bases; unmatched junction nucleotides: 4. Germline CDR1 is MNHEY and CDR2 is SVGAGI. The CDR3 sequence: CASRDSANTGELFF. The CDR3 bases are TGTGCCAGTCGGGACAGCGCGAACACCGGGGAGCTGTTTTTT.

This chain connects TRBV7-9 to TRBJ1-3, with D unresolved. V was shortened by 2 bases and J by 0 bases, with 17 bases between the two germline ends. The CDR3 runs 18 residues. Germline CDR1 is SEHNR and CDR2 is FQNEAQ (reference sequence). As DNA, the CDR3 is TGTGCCAGCAGCTTAAGAGAGTTGGGAGACAACTCTGGAAACACCATATATTTT. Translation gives CASSLRELGDNSGNTIYF.

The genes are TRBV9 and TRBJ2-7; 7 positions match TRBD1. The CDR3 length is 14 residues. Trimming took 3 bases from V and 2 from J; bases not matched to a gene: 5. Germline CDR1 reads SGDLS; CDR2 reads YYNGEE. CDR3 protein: CASSARDSPYEQYF. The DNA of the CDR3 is TGTGCCAGCAGCGCTCGGGACAGTCCCTACGAGCAGTACTTC.

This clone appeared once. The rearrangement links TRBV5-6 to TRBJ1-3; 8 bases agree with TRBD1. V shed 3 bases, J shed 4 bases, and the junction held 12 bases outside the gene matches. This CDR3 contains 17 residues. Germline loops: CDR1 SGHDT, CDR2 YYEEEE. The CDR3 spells CASSSRGQAWGGNTIYF. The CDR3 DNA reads TGTGCCAGCAGCTCTAGGGGACAGGCCTGGGGAGGAAACACCATATATTTT.

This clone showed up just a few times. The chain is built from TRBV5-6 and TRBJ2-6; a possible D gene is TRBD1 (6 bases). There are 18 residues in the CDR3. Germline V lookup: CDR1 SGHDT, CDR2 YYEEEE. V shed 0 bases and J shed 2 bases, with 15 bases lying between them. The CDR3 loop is CASSLAWGTGPGANVLTF. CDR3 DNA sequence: TGTGCCAGCAGCTTGGCCTGGGGAACAGGGCCTGGGGCCAACGTCCTGACTTTC.

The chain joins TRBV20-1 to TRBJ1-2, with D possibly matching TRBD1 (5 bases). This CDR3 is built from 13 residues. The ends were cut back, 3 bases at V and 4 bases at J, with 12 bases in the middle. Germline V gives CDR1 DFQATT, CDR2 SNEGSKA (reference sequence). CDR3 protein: CSASKGSGYGYTF. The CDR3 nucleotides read TGCAGTGCTAGTAAGGGGTCAGGCTATGGCTACACCTTC.

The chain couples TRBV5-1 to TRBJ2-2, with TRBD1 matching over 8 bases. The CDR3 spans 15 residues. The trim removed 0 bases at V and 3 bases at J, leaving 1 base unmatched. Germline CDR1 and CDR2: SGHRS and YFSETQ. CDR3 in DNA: TGCGCCAGCAGCTTGGACAGGGGGGACACCGGGGAGCTGTTTTTT. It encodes CASSLDRGDTGELFF.

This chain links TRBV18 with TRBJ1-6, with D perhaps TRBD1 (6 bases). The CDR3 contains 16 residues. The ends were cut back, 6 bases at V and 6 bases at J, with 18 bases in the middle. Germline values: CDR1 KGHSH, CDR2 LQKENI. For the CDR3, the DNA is TGTGCCAGCTCCCCAACCAGTGACAGGAGTAATTCACCCCTCCACTTT. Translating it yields CASSPTSDRSNSPLHF.

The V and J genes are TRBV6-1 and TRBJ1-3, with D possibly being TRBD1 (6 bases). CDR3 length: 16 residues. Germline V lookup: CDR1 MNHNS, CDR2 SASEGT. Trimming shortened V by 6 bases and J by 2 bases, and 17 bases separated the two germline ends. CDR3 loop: CASRENAGAPGNTIYF. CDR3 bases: TGTGCCAGCAGAGAAAATGCAGGGGCTCCTGGAAACACCATATATTTT.

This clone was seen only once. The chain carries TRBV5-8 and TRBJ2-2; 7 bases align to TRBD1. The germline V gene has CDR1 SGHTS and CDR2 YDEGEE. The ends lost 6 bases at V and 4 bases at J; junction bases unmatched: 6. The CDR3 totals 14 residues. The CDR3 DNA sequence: TGTGCCAGCACCTGGACAGGAATCACCGGGGAGCTGTTTTTT. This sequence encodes CASTWTGITGELFF.

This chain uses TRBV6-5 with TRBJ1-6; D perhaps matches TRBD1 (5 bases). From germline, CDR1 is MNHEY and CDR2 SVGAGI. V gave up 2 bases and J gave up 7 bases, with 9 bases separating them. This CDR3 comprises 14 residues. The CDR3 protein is CASSYGAGNSPLHF. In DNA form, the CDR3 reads TGTGCCAGCAGTTACGGGGCTGGCAATTCACCCCTCCACTTT.

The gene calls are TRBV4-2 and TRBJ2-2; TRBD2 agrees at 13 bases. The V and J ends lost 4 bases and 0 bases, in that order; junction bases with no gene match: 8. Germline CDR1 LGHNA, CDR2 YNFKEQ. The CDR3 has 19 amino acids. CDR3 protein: CASSRVTSGGPPNTGELFF. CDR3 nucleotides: TGTGCCAGCAGCCGAGTGACTAGCGGGGGGCCACCGAACACCGGGGAGCTGTTTTTT.

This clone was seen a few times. The CDR3 nucleotides are TGTGCCAGCAGCAGCCGGGACAGGGATATTAATGAAAAACTGTTTTTT. Translating it yields CASSSRDRDINEKLFF. The J gene is TRBJ1-4, the V gene TRBV5-6; 9 positions match TRBD1. Trimming took 4 bases from V and 4 from J; bases not matched to a gene: 8. CDR3 size: 16 residues. The germline gives CDR1 SGHDT, CDR2 YYEEEE.

The CDR3 region has the DNA TGTGCCAGTACCAAAGACCCTGGACTAGCTTTCGAGCAGTACTTC. Residues: CASTKDPGLAFEQYF. The chain couples TRBV19 to TRBJ2-7, with 8 bases identical to TRBD2. There are 15 residues in the CDR3. The junction had 14 bases not matched to a gene; V was cut back by 7 bases and J by 6 bases. From germline, CDR1 is LNHDA and CDR2 SQIVND (reference sequence).

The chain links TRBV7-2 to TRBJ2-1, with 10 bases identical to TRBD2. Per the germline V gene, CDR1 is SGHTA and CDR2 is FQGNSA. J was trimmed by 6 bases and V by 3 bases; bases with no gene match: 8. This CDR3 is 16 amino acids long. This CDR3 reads CASSFRGSGRGNEQFF. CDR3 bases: TGTGCCAGCAGCTTCCGGGGGAGCGGGAGGGGCAATGAGCAGTTCTTC.